This T cell receptor beta chain emerged from a study of cytomegalovirus exposure and HLA in healthy donors. Concerning this clone itself: Antigen unknown.

J lost 10 bases, V lost 4 bases, and 13 bases had no gene match. In germline, CDR1 is SQVTM, CDR2 ANQGSEA. The CDR3 consists of 14 residues. PCR was performed using 60 Vbeta and 13 Jbeta primers. Some clones are missing from TCRdb's copy, which holds only in-frame ones; the method was immunoSEQ multiplex PCR. The sample carries roughly 160,000 clones, about two thirds recorded once. Healthy bone marrow donors made up the cohort. Study results and limitations: Later analysis demonstrated an association between a missense DCLRE1C variant and TCR beta V- and J-gene trimming. Most TCRs appeared rarely, but some public TCRs recurred in many donors.

This chain uses TRBV29-1 with TRBJ2-1; 7 bases map to TRBD1. This sequence was found in a woman aged 30 to 39 in good health and CMV-seronegative. Specimen: PBMCs. The CDR3 DNA reads as TGCAGCGTTGTCCCGCGTAGGGGGCTTGACGAGCAGTTCTTC. Protein product: CSVVPRRGLDEQFF.